One sample yielded the 4 T cell receptor beta chains listed below, sequenced in a study of blood T cell repertoires in COVID-19. TCRdb's copy holds only in-frame clones and misses some; the assay was immunoSEQ multiplex PCR. In the table there are 25,000 to 30,000 clones, just under 95% of which are singletons. The specimen was peripheral blood. The receptors stem from a woman in her 70s with COVID-19, enrolled during active disease.

The V gene is TRBV7-2, the J gene TRBJ2-2; D might be TRBD2 (5 bases). Germline V gene lookup returns CDR1 SGHTA and CDR2 FQGNSA. Trimming shortened V by 1 base and J by 8 bases, and 14 bases separated the two germline ends. The CDR3 totals 15 residues. The CDR3 sequence is CASSLGAYSGGELFF. The CDR3 DNA is TGTGCCAGCAGCTTAGGGGCTTATTCGGGGGGGGAGCTGTTTTTT.

The chain joins TRBV27 to TRBJ1-1, with D perhaps TRBD1 (6 bases). The CDR3 has 14 amino acids. Trimming pared 6 bases from V and 1 base from J, leaving 12 bases between. Germline values: CDR1 MNHEY, CDR2 SMNVEV (reference sequence). The CDR3 bases are TGTGCCAGCAGGCACCTACAGGGGAACACTGAAGCTTTCTTT. Encoded protein: CASRHLQGNTEAFF.

This chain links TRBV5-1 with TRBJ1-1, with D perhaps matching TRBD1 (5 bases). This CDR3 is 15 amino acids long. The V gene lost 3 bases and the J gene lost 1 base, with 13 bases spanning the gap. Germline loops: CDR1 SGHRS, CDR2 YFSETQ. The CDR3, as DNA: TGCGCCAGCAGCTCGTTGTACGGGGGGAACACTGAAGCTTTCTTT. Its translation is CASSSLYGGNTEAFF.

The V and J genes are TRBV7-6 and TRBJ1-1; no clear D gene. Trimming left V 0 bases short and J 1 base short, with 15 bases between. The CDR3 is 17 residues long. Germline-derived CDR1 and CDR2 are SGHVS and FNYEAQ. In DNA form, the CDR3 reads TGTGCCAGCAGCTTAGCGCGGGGAGGGAAGGAGAACACTGAAGCTTTCTTT. It is translated as CASSLARGGKENTEAFF.